The 21 T cell receptor beta chains listed next were all sequenced from one sample in a study of CD8 T cells in ankylosing spondylitis. TCRdb fed the 5' RACE reads into MiXCR, producing one record per CDR3 protein. The table has a few hundred thousand distinct CDR3 sequences, 15% to 20% seen once. The sample was blood, either unsorted or a sorted T cell fraction (not recorded which). These TCRs come from a male donor with ankylosing spondylitis or in good health (not recorded which).

V is TRBV15 and J is TRBJ2-5, with D unclear. Between the trimmed V and J ends, which lost 2 bases and 5 bases, there was a span of 9 bases. The CDR3 is 13 amino acids. The V gene's germline CDR1 is LNHNV and CDR2 YYDKDF (reference sequence). The CDR3 DNA reads as TGTGCCACCAGCAGAAACGACGGGGAGACCCAGTACTTC. Its protein is CATSRNDGETQYF.

The V call is TRBV7-9, the J call TRBJ2-1; possibly TRBD1 or TRBD2 for D (6 bases each). Looked up from germline, CDR1 is SEHNR and CDR2 is FQNEAQ (reference sequence). V lost 0 bases to trimming and J lost 7 bases, with 13 bases between them. CDR3 length equals 15 residues. The DNA for the CDR3 is TGTGCCAGCAGCTTAGCGCTCAGGGGAGGTAATGAGCAGTTCTTC. Translation: CASSLALRGGNEQFF.

The rearrangement links TRBV7-9 to TRBJ2-5; 8 bases line up with TRBD1. With 5 bases clipped from V and 5 bases from J, the junction kept 13 bases outside the gene matches. Germline V gene data show CDR1 as SEHNR and CDR2 as FQNEAQ (reference sequence). The CDR3 totals 16 residues. For the CDR3, the DNA is TGTGCCAGCAGCCCTCCTCAGGGGGCCCCATGGGAGACCCAGTACTTC. It encodes CASSPPQGAPWETQYF.

CDR3 region: CASSQDGTGIGSPLHF. Here the CDR3 DNA reads TGTGCCAGCAGCCAAGATGGAACAGGGATTGGTTCACCCCTCCACTTT. The rearrangement uses TRBV3-1 and TRBJ1-6; possible D gene TRBD1, 6 bases. In germline, CDR1 is LGHDT, CDR2 YNNKEL (reference sequence). The CDR3 totals 16 residues. Trimming pared 0 bases from V and 9 bases from J, leaving 15 bases between.

This clonotype turned up a few times. The chain couples TRBV27 to TRBJ2-1, with D possibly TRBD2 on 6 matching bases. Germline V gene lookup returns CDR1 MNHEY and CDR2 SMNVEV (reference sequence). This CDR3 has 18 amino acids. Trimming pared 6 bases from V and 0 bases from J, leaving 21 bases between. The CDR3 coding sequence is TGTGCCAGCAGCTATCTCGGGGAGGCTAGGAGCTCCTACAATGAGCAGTTCTTC. Its translation: CASSYLGEARSSYNEQFF.

The chain links TRBV28 to TRBJ2-7; unclear D gene. The CDR3 loop spans 12 amino acids. Trimming cost V 3 bases and J 2 bases, with 5 bases left between them. The germline V gene encodes CDR1 MDHEN and CDR2 SYDVKM. CDR3 sequence (DNA): TGTGCCAGCAGTTTTATTGCCTACGAGCAGTACTTC. Amino acids: CASSFIAYEQYF.

This clonotype was observed many times. The chain has TRBV29-1 and TRBJ2-1; tentative D call: TRBD2 (6 bases). V lost 3 bases, J lost 3 bases, and 12 bases lay in between. This CDR3 spans 14 amino acids. Germline V gene lookup returns CDR1 SQVTM and CDR2 ANQGSEA. The CDR3, as DNA: TGCAGCGTTGAGTGGCGGGACGACTACAATGAGCAGTTCTTC. This translates into CSVEWRDDYNEQFF.

The rearrangement uses TRBV29-1 and TRBJ2-5; TRBD1 agrees at 10 bases. This CDR3 contains 12 residues. Germline V gene data show CDR1 as SQVTM and CDR2 as ANQGSEA. J was trimmed by 5 bases and V by 6 bases; bases with no gene match: 3. This chain's CDR3 is CSVGTGEETQYF. The CDR3 DNA reads as TGCAGCGTCGGGACAGGGGAGGAGACCCAGTACTTC.

The chain combines TRBV29-1 with TRBJ2-7; D gene ambiguous. The CDR3 loop spans 15 amino acids. The germline gives CDR1 SQVTM, CDR2 ANQGSEA. V gave up 3 bases and J gave up 2 bases, with 17 bases separating them. CDR3 loop: CSVDRYISGTYEQYF. The CDR3 nucleotides are TGCAGCGTTGATCGTTATATTTCAGGTACCTACGAGCAGTACTTC.

The J gene is TRBJ2-7, the V gene TRBV10-3; TRBD2 matches at 11 bases. V gave up 3 bases and J gave up 0 bases; unmatched junction bases: 4. CDR1 and CDR2 (germline): ENHRY, SYGVKD. The CDR3 loop spans 16 amino acids. The CDR3 region has the DNA TGTGCCATCAGTGAAACCGGGACTAGCGGCTCCTACGAGCAGTACTTC. Protein sequence: CAISETGTSGSYEQYF.

This clonotype showed up just a few times. The chain recombines TRBV5-1 with TRBJ1-6; 8 nucleotides align to TRBD1. CDR1 and CDR2 from the germline V gene are SGHRS and YFSETQ. The CDR3 totals 16 residues. The ends lost 0 bases at V and 7 bases at J; junction bases unmatched: 6. The CDR3 here is CASSLASQGANSPLHF. CDR3 in DNA: TGCGCCAGCAGCTTGGCCTCCCAGGGGGCAAATTCACCCCTCCACTTT.

The genes are TRBV11-3 and TRBJ2-2; D ambiguous. This CDR3 region has 14 residues. Trimming took off 5 bases at V and 4 bases at J, with 11 bases between the two ends. Per the germline V gene, CDR1 is SGHNT and CDR2 is YENEEA. The CDR3 loop reads CASSISDGTGELFF. CDR3 nucleotides: TGTGCCAGCAGCATATCGGACGGCACCGGGGAGCTGTTTTTT.

This rearrangement joins TRBV29-1 to TRBJ2-1; TRBD2 matches at 11 bases. This CDR3 contains 18 residues. The germline CDR1 and CDR2 sequences are SQVTM and ANQGSEA. Trimming took 4 bases from V and 3 from J; bases not matched to a gene: 14. CDR3 loop: CSVAGGLTSGRSYNEQFF. DNA of the CDR3: TGCAGCGTTGCTGGGGGCTTAACTAGCGGGAGAAGCTACAATGAGCAGTTCTTC.

This clonotype was seen repeatedly, ten times or more. The chain combines TRBV27 with TRBJ1-5; D uncertain. The germline CDR1 and CDR2 sequences are MNHEY and SMNVEV (reference sequence). V lost 0 bases and J 7 bases, leaving 10 bases between the germline ends. The CDR3 consists of 14 residues. For the CDR3, the DNA is TGTGCCAGCAGTTTATCTACCCTGGGGCAGCCCCAGCATTTT. This gives the protein CASSLSTLGQPQHF.

The table lists this clonotype with a few counts. V gene TRBV5-4 combines with J gene TRBJ2-7; D gene unclear. The germline V gene has CDR1 SGHNT and CDR2 YYREEE (reference sequence). The CDR3 contains 15 residues. Trimming removed 5 bases at V and 2 bases at J, with 17 bases between. CDR3 loop: CASSYKTFQPYEQYF. In nucleotides, the CDR3 is TGTGCCAGCAGTTACAAAACCTTCCAACCCTACGAGCAGTACTTC. The full variable domain, completed using reference TRBV5-4 and TRBJ2-7, is ETGVTQSPTHLIKTRGQQVTLRCSSQSGHNTVSWYQQALGQGPQFIFQYYREEENGRGNFPPRFSGLQFPNYSSELNVNALELDDSALYLCASSYKTFQPYEQYFGPGTRLTVT.

The chain is built from TRBV10-3 and TRBJ1-5, with 9 bases that match TRBD1. The CDR3 contains 15 residues. Germline CDR1 is ENHRY and CDR2 is SYGVKD. With 5 bases clipped from V and 0 bases from J, the junction kept 2 bases outside the gene matches. The CDR3 sequence is CAISPDRGSNQPQHF. In DNA, the CDR3 is TGTGCCATCAGTCCGGACAGGGGTAGCAATCAGCCCCAGCATTTT.

The sample holds many counts of this clonotype. This sequence joins TRBV4-1 and TRBJ2-1; D remains ambiguous. V dropped 0 bases and J dropped 0 bases, with 12 bases sitting between them. Germline CDR1 reads MGHRA; CDR2 reads YSYEKL. This CDR3 has 17 residues. This CDR3 is CASSQDPSASSYNEQFF. In DNA form, the CDR3 reads TGCGCCAGCAGCCAAGATCCCAGCGCTAGCTCCTACAATGAGCAGTTCTTC.

The chain carries TRBV20-1 and TRBJ2-3; D is perhaps TRBD1 or TRBD2 (5 bases each). From germline, CDR1 is DFQATT and CDR2 SNEGSKA (reference sequence). Trimming cost V 6 bases and J 1 base, with 14 bases left between them. There are 14 residues in the CDR3. The CDR3 is CSATGTYGTDTQYF. In DNA form, the CDR3 reads TGCAGTGCCACCGGGACCTATGGCACAGATACGCAGTATTTT.

A few counts support this clonotype. J is TRBJ2-3 and V is TRBV7-9; 8 nucleotides align to TRBD2. Germline V gene data show CDR1 as SEHNR and CDR2 as FQNEAQ (reference sequence). V shed 5 bases, J shed 3 bases, and the junction held 7 bases outside the gene matches. This CDR3 has 15 residues. The CDR3 is CASSQTTSATDTQYF. DNA of the CDR3: TGTGCCAGCAGCCAAACGACTAGCGCGACAGATACGCAGTATTTT. Looking up the rest from reference TRBV7-9 and TRBJ2-3 gives the full variable domain: DTGVSQNPRHKITKRGQNVTFRCDPISEHNRLYWYRQTLGQGPEFLTYFQNEAQLEKSRLLSDRFSAERPKGSFSTLEIQRTEQGDSAMYLCASSQTTSATDTQYFGPGTRLTVL.

This chain connects TRBV27 to TRBJ2-5, with 10 bases aligning to TRBD2. In germline, CDR1 is MNHEY, CDR2 SMNVEV (reference sequence). The CDR3 consists of 17 residues. With 6 bases clipped from V and 1 base from J, the junction kept 11 bases outside the gene matches. The CDR3 nucleotides are TGTGCCAGCAGCCCCATCCCGGGACTAGCGCTCCAAGAGACCCAGTACTTC. This sequence encodes CASSPIPGLALQETQYF.

The J gene is TRBJ1-5, the V gene TRBV3-1; D remains ambiguous. Germline V gives CDR1 LGHDT, CDR2 YNNKEL (reference sequence). The length of the CDR3 is 15 residues. The V gene lost 0 bases and the J gene lost 6 bases, with 12 bases spanning the gap. In DNA form, the CDR3 reads TGTGCCAGCAGCCAAGATCCGAGGGCCGCTCAGCCCCAGCATTTT. Residues: CASSQDPRAAQPQHF.